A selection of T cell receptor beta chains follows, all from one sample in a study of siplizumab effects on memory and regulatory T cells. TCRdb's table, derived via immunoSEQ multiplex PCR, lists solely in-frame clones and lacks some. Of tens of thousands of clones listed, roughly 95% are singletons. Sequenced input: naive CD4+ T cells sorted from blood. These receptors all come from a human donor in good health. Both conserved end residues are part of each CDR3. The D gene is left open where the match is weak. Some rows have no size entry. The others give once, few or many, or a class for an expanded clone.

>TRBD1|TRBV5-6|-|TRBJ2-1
TGTGCCAGCAGCTTCATCAGGACAGGGGGCAATGAGCAGTTCTTC
CASSFIRTGGNEQFF
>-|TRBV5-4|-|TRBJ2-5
TGTGCCAGCAGCTTTGGGGGGAACGAAGGAGAGACCCAGTACTTC
CASSFGGNEGETQYF
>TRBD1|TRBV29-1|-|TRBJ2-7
TGCAGCGGGGGACAGGGGTCCTACGAGCAGTACTTC
CSGGQGSYEQYF
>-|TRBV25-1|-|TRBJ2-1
TGTGCCAGCAGATCCTACAATGAGCAGTTCTTC
CASRSYNEQFF
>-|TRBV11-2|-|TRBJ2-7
TGTGCCAGCAGCTTAGAGAGGGGGGGCCCCTACGAGCAGTACTTC
CASSLERGGPYEQYF
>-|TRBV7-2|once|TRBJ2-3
TGTGCCAGCAGCTTGGCGGATACGCAGTATTTT
CASSLADTQYF
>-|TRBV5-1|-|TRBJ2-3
TGCGCCAGCAGCTCAGTACCTGGTTCTAGCACAGATACGCAGTATTTT
CASSSVPGSSTDTQYF
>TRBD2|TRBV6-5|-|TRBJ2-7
TGTGCCAGCAGTTACTCGAGGGAGGGCGAGCAGTACTTC
CASSYSREGEQYF
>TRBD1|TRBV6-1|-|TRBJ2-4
TGTGCCAGCAGTGAAGTACCGGCCGGGACAGACCGAAACATTCAGTACTTC
CASSEVPAGTDRNIQYF
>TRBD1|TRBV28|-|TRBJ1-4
TGTGCCAGCAGTTGGCCGGGACAGATAAATGAAAAACTGTTTTTT
CASSWPGQINEKLFF
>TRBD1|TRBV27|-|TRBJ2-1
TGTGCCAGCAGTGGCAGGGGGCCTACGATATACAATGAGCAGTTCTTC
CASSGRGPTIYNEQFF
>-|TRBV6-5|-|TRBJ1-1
TGTGCCAGCAGTTACTCGGGGGGCGCATCTGAAGCTTTCTTT
CASSYSGGASEAFF
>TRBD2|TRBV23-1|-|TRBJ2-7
TGCGCCAGCAGTCAGGGGACTAGCGGGGGGGTATCCTACGAGCAGTACTTC
CASSQGTSGGVSYEQYF
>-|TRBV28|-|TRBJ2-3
TGTGCCAGCAGCCCATGGCGTACACCGGGGACAGATACGCAGTATTTT
CASSPWRTPGTDTQYF
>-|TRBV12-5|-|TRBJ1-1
TGTGCTAGTGGTTTGCCCGGGACATTGAACACTGAAGCTTTCTTT
CASGLPGTLNTEAFF
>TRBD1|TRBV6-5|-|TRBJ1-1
TGTGCCAGCACCCAGGGACAGGGGGCTGAAGCTTTCTTT
CASTQGQGAEAFF
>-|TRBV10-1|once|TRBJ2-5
TGCGCCAGCAGTGATGGGTACCTGTACCAAGAGACCCAGTACTTC
CASSDGYLYQETQYF
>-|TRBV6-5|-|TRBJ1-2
TGTGCCAGCAGTCCCCCCATTGGCTACACCTTC
CASSPPIGYTF
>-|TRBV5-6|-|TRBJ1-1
TGTGCCAGCAGCTTGCGGGGAATAAGCACTGAAGCTTTCTTT
CASSLRGISTEAFF
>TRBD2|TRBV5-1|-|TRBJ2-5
TGCGCCAGCACCACTAGCGGCCAAGAGACCCAGTACTTC
CASTTSGQETQYF
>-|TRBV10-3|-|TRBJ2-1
TGTGCCATCGAGGGGCGGGGTGAGCAGTTCTTC
CAIEGRGEQFF
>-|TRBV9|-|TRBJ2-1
TGTGCCAGCAGCGTAGAAGGGATTGAGCAGTTCTTC
CASSVEGIEQFF
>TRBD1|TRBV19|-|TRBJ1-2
TGTGCCAGTAGTCCAGGGGGCGGGGGCTATGGCTACACCTTC
CASSPGGGGYGYTF
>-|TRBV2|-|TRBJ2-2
TGTGCCAGCAGTGAAGAATCCCCGGGACCCGGGGCGGGGGAGCTGTTTTTT
CASSEESPGPGAGELFF
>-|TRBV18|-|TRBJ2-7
TGTGCCAGCTCACCACACTACCTCCTGGAGCAGTACTTC
CASSPHYLLEQYF
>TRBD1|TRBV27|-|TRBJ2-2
TGTGCCAGCAGTATCGACAGGGAAACCGGGGAGCTGTTTTTT
CASSIDRETGELFF
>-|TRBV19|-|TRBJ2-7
TGTGCCAGTAGTGACCGGGGGCTCTACGAGCAGTACTTC
CASSDRGLYEQYF
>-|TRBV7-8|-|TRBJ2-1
TGTGCCAGCAGCTCGGGCGAGCAGTTCTTC
CASSSGEQFF
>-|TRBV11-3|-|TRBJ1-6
TGTGCCAGCAGCTTACTGGGGAACAATTCACCCCTCCACTTT
CASSLLGNNSPLHF
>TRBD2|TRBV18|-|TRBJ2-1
TGTGCCAGCTCGTTACTAGCGGGGGTATACTACAATGAGCAGTTCTTC
CASSLLAGVYYNEQFF
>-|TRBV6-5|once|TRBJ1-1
TGTGCCAGCAGTTTACTGAGGGGCACTGAAGCTTTCTTT
CASSLLRGTEAFF
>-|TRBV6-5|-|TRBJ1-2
TGTGCGGCTGATTTCTATGGCTACACCTTC
CAADFYGYTF
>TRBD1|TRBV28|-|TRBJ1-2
TGTGCCAGCAGCAGAACCGGGACAGGGCATTTTGGCTACACCTTC
CASSRTGTGHFGYTF
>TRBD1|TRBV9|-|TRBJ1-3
TGTGCCAGCAGCGTAGGGGCCTGGGACAGTCGAATCTCATCTGGAAACACCATATATTTT
CASSVGAWDSRISSGNTIYF
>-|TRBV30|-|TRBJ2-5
TGTGCCTGGAGTGTCACCAGGGGGTGGGGGGGGATCGAAGAGACCCAGTACTTC
CAWSVTRGWGGIEETQYF